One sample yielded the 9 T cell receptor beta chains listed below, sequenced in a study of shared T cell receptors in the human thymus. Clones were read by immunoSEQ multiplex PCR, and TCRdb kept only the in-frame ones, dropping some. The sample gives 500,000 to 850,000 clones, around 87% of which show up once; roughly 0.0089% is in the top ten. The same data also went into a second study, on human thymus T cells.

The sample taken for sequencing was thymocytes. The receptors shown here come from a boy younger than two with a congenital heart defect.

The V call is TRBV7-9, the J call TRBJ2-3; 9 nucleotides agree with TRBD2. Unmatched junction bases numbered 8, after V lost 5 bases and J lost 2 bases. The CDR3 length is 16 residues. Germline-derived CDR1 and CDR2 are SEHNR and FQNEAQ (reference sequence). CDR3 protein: CASSHEAGGHTDTQYF. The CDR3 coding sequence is TGTGCCAGCAGCCACGAAGCGGGGGGTCACACAGATACGCAGTATTTT. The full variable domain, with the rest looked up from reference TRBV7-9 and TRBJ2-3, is DTGVSQNPRHKITKRGQNVTFRCDPISEHNRLYWYRQTLGQGPEFLTYFQNEAQLEKSRLLSDRFSAERPKGSFSTLEIQRTEQGDSAMYLCASSHEAGGHTDTQYFGPGTRLTVL.

The CDR3 loop reads CASSPTGGSETQYF. In nucleotides, the CDR3 is TGTGCCAGCAGTCCGACAGGGGGCAGCGAGACCCAGTACTTC. V and J are TRBV6-6 and TRBJ2-5, with 10 positions matching TRBD1. CDR1 is MNHNY and CDR2 is SVGAGI in the germline V gene (reference sequence). The CDR3 spans 14 residues. Trimming at V came to 5 bases and at J to 5 bases, leaving 5 bases not matched to a gene.

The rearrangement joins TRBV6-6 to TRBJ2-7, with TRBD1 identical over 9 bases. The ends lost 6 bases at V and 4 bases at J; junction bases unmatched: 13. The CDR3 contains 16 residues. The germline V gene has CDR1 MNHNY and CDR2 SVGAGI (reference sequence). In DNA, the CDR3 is TGTGCCAGCAGAAACTCCGGGACAGGGTTTTCATACGAGCAGTACTTC. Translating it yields CASRNSGTGFSYEQYF.

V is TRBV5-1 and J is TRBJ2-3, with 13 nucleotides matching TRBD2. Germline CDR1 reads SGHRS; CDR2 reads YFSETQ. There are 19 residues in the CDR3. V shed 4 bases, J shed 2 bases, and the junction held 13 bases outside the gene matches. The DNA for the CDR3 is TGCGCCAGCAGCGTGAAAGGACTAGCGGGGGCTCCCTTCACAGATACGCAGTATTTT. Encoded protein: CASSVKGLAGAPFTDTQYF.

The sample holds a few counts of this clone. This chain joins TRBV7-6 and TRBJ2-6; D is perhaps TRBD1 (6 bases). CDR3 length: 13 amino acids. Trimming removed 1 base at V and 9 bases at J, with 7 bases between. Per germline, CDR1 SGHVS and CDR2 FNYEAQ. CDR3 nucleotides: TGTGCCAGCAGCTTAGGGACAGTCAACGTCCTGACTTTC. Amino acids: CASSLGTVNVLTF.

In DNA form, the CDR3 reads TGTGCCAGCAGAGCCGGGACAGGCGATTCCTACGAGCAGTACTTC. Protein sequence: CASRAGTGDSYEQYF. The genes are TRBV27 and TRBJ2-7; TRBD1 agrees at 8 bases. V shed 6 bases, J shed 1 base, and the junction held 8 bases outside the gene matches. The germline V gene has CDR1 MNHEY and CDR2 SMNVEV (reference sequence). This CDR3 region has 15 residues.

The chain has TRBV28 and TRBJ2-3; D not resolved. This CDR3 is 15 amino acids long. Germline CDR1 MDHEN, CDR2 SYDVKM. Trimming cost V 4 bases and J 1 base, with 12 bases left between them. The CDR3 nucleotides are TGTGCCAGCAGTTCTACGCTACTTCGCACAGATACGCAGTATTTT. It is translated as CASSSTLLRTDTQYF.

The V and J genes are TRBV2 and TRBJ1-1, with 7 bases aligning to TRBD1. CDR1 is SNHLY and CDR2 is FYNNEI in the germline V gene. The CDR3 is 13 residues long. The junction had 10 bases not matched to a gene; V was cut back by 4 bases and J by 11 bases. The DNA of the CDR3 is TGTGCCAGCAGTGGAGGCAGGGGGATGGGGGCTTTCTTT. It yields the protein CASSGGRGMGAFF.

CDR3 sequence reads: CSVVAFDRGRSYEQYF. The CDR3 bases are TGCAGCGTTGTCGCGTTTGACAGGGGTAGATCCTACGAGCAGTACTTC. The V and J genes are TRBV29-1 and TRBJ2-7, with TRBD1 matching over 8 bases. The germline CDR1 and CDR2 sequences are SQVTM and ANQGSEA. The CDR3 extends over 16 amino acids. Losses at the gene ends were 4 bases for V and 1 base for J; bases not matched to a gene: 12.